One sample yielded the 22 T cell receptor beta chains listed below, sequenced in a study of Graves' ophthalmopathy and Graves' hyperthyroidism. The TCR beta CDR3 regions underwent amplification from RNA transcripts. First-round RT-PCR relied on HTBI primers, and a second-round multiplex PCR came next. MiXCR, run by TCRdb on the multiplex PCR reads, gives a single entry per CDR3 protein. The sample lists approximately 460,000 distinct CDR3 sequences, around an eighth occurring once. Sequenced input: blood. The receptors come from a woman in her 30s with Graves' ophthalmopathy.

This clonotype was counted ten times or more. The rearrangement joins TRBV5-1 to TRBJ1-1, with 7 bases that match TRBD1. From germline, CDR1 is SGHRS and CDR2 YFSETQ. CDR3 size: 13 residues. V was clipped by 0 bases and J by 10 bases; unmatched bases: 6. The chain's CDR3 is CASSLDTGDGAFF. Written as DNA, the CDR3 is TGCGCCAGCAGCTTGGACACAGGGGATGGAGCTTTCTTT. The whole variable domain, remainder taken from reference TRBV5-1 and TRBJ1-1, is KAGVTQTPRYLIKTRGQQVTLSCSPISGHRSVSWYQQTPGQGLQFLFEYFSETQRNKGNFPGRFSGRQFSNSRSEMNVSTLELGDSALYLCASSLDTGDGAFFGQGTRLTVV.

This clonotype was detected ten times or more. This chain links TRBV2 with TRBJ2-4; D might be TRBD1 or TRBD2, each matching 6 bases. Trimming stripped 4 bases from V and 1 base from J, with 14 bases between. This CDR3 has 16 residues. CDR1 and CDR2 (germline): SNHLY, FYNNEI. The DNA for the CDR3 is TGTGCCAGCAGTGTATGGGGGGCGCGGGCCAAAAACATTCAGTACTTC. Its translation: CASSVWGARAKNIQYF.

This clonotype was detected many times. The chain has TRBV29-1 and TRBJ2-5, with D maybe TRBD1 (5 bases). This CDR3 is 12 amino acids long. V was pared by 8 bases and J by 2 bases, with 12 bases between. Germline CDR1 SQVTM, CDR2 ANQGSEA. The CDR3 nucleotides read TGCAGCTGGGGCCAGACACAAGAGACCCAGTACTTC. Residues: CSWGQTQETQYF.

This clonotype was seen repeatedly, ten times or more. This chain uses TRBV3-1 with TRBJ2-5; 7 positions agree with TRBD1. CDR3 length: 17 residues. J lost 2 bases, V lost 0 bases, and 9 bases had no gene match. Germline CDR1 and CDR2: LGHDT and YNNKEL (reference sequence). The CDR3 DNA is TGTGCCAGCAGCCAAGAAGTGGGCGGCAGGGGGCAAGAGACCCAGTACTTC. It translates to CASSQEVGGRGQETQYF.

At least ten counts were recorded for this clonotype. The J gene is TRBJ2-5, the V gene TRBV28; D is ambiguous. Germline V CDR1 and CDR2: MDHEN, SYDVKM. The V gene lost 7 bases and the J gene lost 1 base, with 16 bases spanning the gap. This CDR3 region has 15 residues. The CDR3 reads CASTPGRISQETQYF. Here the CDR3 DNA reads TGTGCCAGCACCCCAGGACGAATTTCCCAAGAGACCCAGTACTTC.

This clonotype was seen repeatedly, ten times or more. The chain couples TRBV2 to TRBJ2-2, with TRBD2 matching 11 bases. Germline V CDR1 and CDR2: SNHLY, FYNNEI. V shed 4 bases and J 0 bases; nucleotides not matched to a gene: 4. The CDR3 totals 17 residues. The CDR3 bases are TGTGCCAGCAGTGTACTTAGCGGGGGGGCGAACACCGGGGAGCTGTTTTTT. Translated: CASSVLSGGANTGELFF.

This clonotype has at least ten counts. The chain joins TRBV6-5 to TRBJ1-5; no definite D call. V lost 4 bases and J lost 5, with 12 bases in between. Germline-derived CDR1 and CDR2 are MNHEY and SVGAGI. CDR3 size: 14 residues. The CDR3 DNA reads as TGTGCCAGCAGTTCCGACAAGGGCTATCAGCCCCAGCATTTT. Protein: CASSSDKGYQPQHF.

The sample holds many counts of this clonotype. The J gene is TRBJ1-5, the V gene TRBV6-5, with 10 bases identical to TRBD1. Germline lookup yields CDR1 MNHEY and CDR2 SVGAGI. This CDR3 has 16 amino acids. Trimming removed 7 bases from V and 6 bases from J; junction bases left unmatched: 12. CDR3: CASTDWGQGRLQPQHF. CDR3 nucleotides: TGTGCCAGCACCGATTGGGGACAGGGGCGCCTTCAGCCCCAGCATTTT.

This clonotype was seen repeatedly, ten times or more. The chain combines TRBV13 with TRBJ1-2; D remains unclear. Trimming pared 1 base from V and 8 bases from J, leaving 8 bases between. Germline V lookup: CDR1 PRHDT, CDR2 FYEKMQ (reference sequence). This CDR3 is built from 12 residues. The CDR3 coding sequence is TGTGCCAGCAGCTTAGTTCCAAAAGGCTACACCTTC. Translation: CASSLVPKGYTF. Supplemented by reference TRBV13 and TRBJ1-2, the full variable domain reads AAGVIQSPRHLIKEKRETATLKCYPIPRHDTVYWYQQGPGQDPQFLISFYEKMQSDKGSIPDRFSAQQFSDYHSELNMSSLELGDSALYFCASSLVPKGYTFGSGTRLTVV.

This clonotype came up a few times. V is TRBV30 and J is TRBJ2-7; possible D gene TRBD1, 5 bases. This CDR3 has 13 amino acids. Trimming took off 1 base at V and 7 bases at J, with 14 bases between the two ends. Looked up from germline, CDR1 is GTSNPN and CDR2 is SVGIG (reference sequence). CDR3 bases: TGTGCCTGGAGTGCAGGGTTCCCGCGGGAGCAGTACTTC. This gives the protein CAWSAGFPREQYF.

This clonotype was seen many times. The gene calls are TRBV20-1 and TRBJ1-5; TRBD1 aligns across 12 bases. Germline CDR1 is DFQATT and CDR2 is SNEGSKA (reference sequence). J gave up 5 bases and V 6 bases, and 5 bases lay outside the gene matches. The length of the CDR3 is 14 residues. CDR3 sequence: CSAKRDRGHQPQHF. The DNA of the CDR3 is TGCAGTGCCAAAAGGGACAGGGGGCATCAGCCCCAGCATTTT.

This clonotype occurred many times. J is TRBJ1-5 and V is TRBV13; maybe TRBD1 (5 bases). Trimming cost V 0 bases and J 4 bases, with 13 bases left between them. This CDR3 is built from 16 residues. Germline lookup yields CDR1 PRHDT and CDR2 FYEKMQ (reference sequence). CDR3 in amino acids: CASSLGQNGGNQPQHF. CDR3 bases: TGTGCCAGCAGCTTAGGACAGAATGGGGGTAATCAGCCCCAGCATTTT.

This clonotype was detected only once. One end of the junction varies from germline; a read error may be responsible. The V and J genes are TRBV28 and TRBJ1-1; D gene uncertain. CDR1 is MDHEN, CDR2 SYDVKM, per germline. CDR3 length: 15 amino acids. The CDR3 region has the DNA TGTGCCAGCAGTGATCGCGACGCCGTCCGCACTAAAGCTTTCTTT. Protein product: CASSDRDAVRTKAFF.

CDR3 nucleotides: TGCAGCGTTGGGGGGACAATGGGGACTGAAGCTTTCTTT. It translates to CSVGGTMGTEAFF. This sequence joins TRBV29-1 and TRBJ1-1; D perhaps matches TRBD1 (6 bases). The CDR3 spans 13 residues. The germline V gene has CDR1 SQVTM and CDR2 ANQGSEA. V lost 4 bases and J lost 5, with 14 bases in between.

This clonotype has at least ten counts. The chain uses TRBV28 and TRBJ2-2; D gene unclear. Germline loops: CDR1 MDHEN, CDR2 SYDVKM. The CDR3 runs 16 residues. V was trimmed by 3 bases and J by 6 bases, leaving 17 bases between them. This CDR3 is CASSLASTIPAGELFF. CDR3 in DNA: TGTGCCAGCAGTTTGGCCTCCACCATACCGGCCGGGGAGCTGTTTTTT.

The chain is built from TRBV28 and TRBJ2-7; 10 bases are a match to TRBD1. Trimming cost V 5 bases and J 7 bases; bases outside gene matches: 11. This CDR3 is 15 amino acids long. Per the germline V gene, CDR1 is MDHEN and CDR2 is SYDVKM. CDR3 nucleotide sequence: TGTGCCAGCAGTGGTACCGGGACAGGGGTGTGGGAGCAGTACTTC. Residues: CASSGTGTGVWEQYF. The full variable domain, its missing parts supplied by reference TRBV28 and TRBJ2-7, is DVKVTQSSRYLVKRTGEKVFLECVQDMDHENMFWYRQDPGLGLRLIYFSYDVKMKEKGDIPEGYSVSREKKERFSLILESASTNQTSMYLCASSGTGTGVWEQYFGPGTRLTVT.

The V and J genes are TRBV12-5 and TRBJ2-5; D may be TRBD1 (6 bases). V was clipped by 6 bases and J by 1 base, with 9 bases between them. CDR3 length: 13 residues. Germline-derived CDR1 and CDR2 are LGHNT and FRNRAP. CDR3 sequence reads: CASGGQPQETQYF. DNA for the CDR3: TGTGCTAGTGGCGGACAGCCCCAAGAGACCCAGTACTTC.

V is TRBV5-1 and J is TRBJ2-7; D assignment may be TRBD1 or TRBD2 (5 bases each). This CDR3 has 14 residues. Trimming cost V 0 bases and J 5 bases, with 12 bases left between them. CDR1 is SGHRS, CDR2 YFSETQ, per germline. CDR3 sequence (DNA): TGCGCCAGCAGCTTGGGCTTAGGGACGGACGAGCAGTACTTC. Its translation: CASSLGLGTDEQYF.

This clonotype was counted many times. This chain links TRBV30 with TRBJ1-1, with no clear D. Looked up from germline, CDR1 is GTSNPN and CDR2 is SVGIG (reference sequence). V gave up 0 bases and J gave up 5 bases, with 4 bases separating them. The CDR3 length is 11 residues. The CDR3 here is CAWSVSTEAFF. The CDR3 DNA reads as TGTGCCTGGAGTGTCTCGACTGAAGCTTTCTTT. Full variable domain (outside the CDR3, taken from reference TRBV30 and TRBJ1-1): SQTIHQWPATLVQPVGSPLSLECTVEGTSNPNLYWYRQAAGRGLQLLFYSVGIGQISSEVPQNLSASRPQDRQFILSSKKLLLSDSGFYLCAWSVSTEAFFGQGTRLTVV.

Ten or more counts support this clonotype. V usage is TRBV20-1 and J usage is TRBJ2-6; D is uncertain. Looked up from germline, CDR1 is DFQATT and CDR2 is SNEGSKA (reference sequence). Trimming stripped 3 bases from V and 0 bases from J, with 6 bases between. The CDR3 runs to 14 residues. Here the CDR3 DNA reads TGCAGTGCTAGGGGGTCCTCTGGGGCCAACGTCCTGACTTTC. This sequence encodes CSARGSSGANVLTF.

This clonotype was seen many times. This chain joins TRBV7-8 and TRBJ2-7; TRBD2 agrees at 10 bases. This CDR3 has 15 amino acids. Germline V gene lookup returns CDR1 SGHVS and CDR2 FQNEAQ. V dropped 5 bases and J dropped 3; count of bases not matched to a gene: 7. The CDR3 region is CASSTTSGVLYEQYF. CDR3 bases: TGTGCCAGCAGCACTACTAGCGGGGTACTCTACGAGCAGTACTTC.

This clonotype has more than one count but fewer than ten. The J gene is TRBJ2-5, the V gene TRBV27, with 9 positions matching TRBD2. The CDR3 loop spans 13 amino acids. The germline CDR1 and CDR2 sequences are MNHEY and SMNVEV (reference sequence). V lost 10 bases, J lost 4 bases, and 7 bases stayed unmatched. DNA for the CDR3: TGTGCCACGAGCGGGAGGTTCAGAGAGACCCAGTACTTC. Translating it yields CATSGRFRETQYF.